This TCR beta chain was captured by sequencing in a study of cytomegalovirus exposure and HLA in healthy donors. With 60 Vbeta and 13 Jbeta primers, the PCR was carried out. Some clones are missing from TCRdb's copy, which holds only in-frame ones; the method was immunoSEQ multiplex PCR. The sample yields some 150,000 clones, roughly 74% seen once. Germline V CDR1 and CDR2: GTSNPN, SVGIG (reference sequence). The CDR3 extends over 11 amino acids. V dropped 4 bases and J dropped 6 bases, with 9 bases sitting between them. The receptor was derived from a man younger than 35 in good health and CMV-seronegative. Sequencing was performed on PBMCs. The chain combines TRBV30 with TRBJ1-1; TRBD1 is a possible D gene (5 bases). The CDR3 is CAWIRGAEAFF. DNA for the CDR3: TGTGCCTGGATACGGGGGGCTGAAGCTTTCTTT.